One TCR beta chain is described in this entry. Per the authors' pipeline: By means of reference gene primer amplification, nucleated cell counts were estimated. TCRdb keeps only in-frame clones here, not all; method: immunoSEQ multiplex PCR. D and trimming were read from the DNA, whereas the V and J calls and clone size are those reported in that table. The table shows 46,000 or so clones, with more than 90% occurring only once. The source of the sample is a study of blood T cell repertoires in COVID-19. The clonotype originates from an older man with active COVID-19. Material for sequencing was peripheral blood.

The CDR3 bases are TGTGCCAGCAGCCACAATATCCTACCTTCAAGCGGGAGTTTGTTCTTC. This gives the protein CASSHNILPSSGSLFF. The chain uses TRBV7-9 and TRBJ2-1, with 8 bases that match TRBD2. Looked up from germline, CDR1 is SEHNR and CDR2 is FQNEAQ (reference sequence). V lost 5 bases to trimming and J lost 15 bases; unmatched junction nucleotides: 21. This CDR3 region has 16 residues.